Listed below are T cell receptor beta chains from one sample, sequenced in a study of blood T cell repertoires in COVID-19. Assay used: immunoSEQ multiplex PCR; TCRdb lists only in-frame clones, some missing. The sample records roughly 240,000 clones, 70% to 90% being singletons. The sequenced sample consisted of peripheral blood. The receptors shown here come from a man between 60 and 70 years old who had recovered from COVID-19. CDR3s include the opening cysteine and the closing phenylalanine or tryptophan. The D gene is left open where the match is weak. Size is omitted from some rows. Given values are once, few, many or a class for expanded clones.

once,TRBD1,TRBJ2-7,TRBV5-1,CASSSTGIVNDEQYF,TGCGCCAGCAGCTCGACAGGGATTGTAAATGACGAGCAGTACTTC
NA,TRBD2,TRBJ2-3,TRBV19,CASRERGATDTQYF,TGTGCCAGTAGGGAGCGGGGGGCTACAGATACGCAGTATTTT
NA,TRBD1,TRBJ2-1,TRBV11-2,CASRPTGTGRNEQFF,TGTGCCAGCAGGCCGACCGGGACAGGCCGCAATGAGCAGTTCTTC
NA,TRBD1,TRBJ2-7,TRBV4-2,CASSQPNRDRKSYEQYF,TGTGCCAGCAGCCAACCCAACCGGGACAGGAAGTCTTACGAGCAGTACTTC
NA,NA,TRBJ2-1,TRBV2,CASSGLEINEQFF,TGTGCCAGCAGTGGACTAGAGATCAATGAGCAGTTCTTC
few,TRBD1,TRBJ2-7,TRBV6-5,CASSADRESSYEQYF,TGTGCCAGCTCAGCCGACAGGGAAAGCTCCTACGAGCAGTACTTC
NA,TRBD2,TRBJ2-5,TRBV4-1,CASSQEGGRARETQYF,TGCGCCAGCAGCCAAGAGGGCGGGAGGGCCAGGGAGACCCAGTACTTC
NA,TRBD1,TRBJ1-1,TRBV6-5,CASSHMGGQIEAFF,TGTGCCAGCAGCCACATGGGGGGACAGATTGAAGCTTTCTTT
few,NA,TRBJ2-7,TRBV10-1,CASSPGGKTYEQYF,TGCGCCAGCAGTCCCGGCGGGAAAACCTACGAGCAGTACTTC
NA,TRBD2,TRBJ2-3,TRBV3-1/TRBV3-2,CASSRTLAGGPGTQYF,TGTGCCAGCAGCCGAACGCTAGCGGGAGGGCCGGGTACGCAGTATTTT
NA,NA,TRBJ1-4,TRBV20-1,CSAALVGKLFF,TGCAGTGCTGCACTCGTCGGAAAACTGTTTTTT
NA,TRBD1,TRBJ2-7,TRBV5-1,CASSFYPDRDRSYEQYF,TGCGCCAGCAGCTTCTATCCCGACAGGGACCGCTCCTACGAGCAGTACTTC
NA,TRBD2,TRBJ2-1,TRBV5-1,CASSSKGLAGISHEQFF,TGCGCCAGCAGCTCAAAGGGACTAGCGGGAATAAGTCATGAGCAGTTCTTC
NA,NA,TRBJ1-1,TRBV6-5,CASSRVMNTEAFF,TGTGCCAGCAGCAGGGTAATGAACACTGAAGCTTTCTTT
once,TRBD2,TRBJ2-1,TRBV6-5,CASSSLTSGGVQFF,TGTGCCAGCAGCTCCTTGACTAGCGGGGGAGTGCAGTTCTTC
NA,TRBD1,TRBJ1-2,TRBV2,CASGTGYGYTF,TGTGCCAGCGGGACAGGATATGGCTACACCTTC
NA,NA,TRBJ2-7,TRBV10-3,CAIRGGLGSYSDGSYEQYF,TGTGCCATCAGGGGGGGTTTAGGATCTTATAGTGATGGATCCTACGAGCAGTACTTC
NA,TRBD1,TRBJ2-3,TRBV19,CASRTTRRTGGSDTQYF,TGTGCCAGTAGAACCACACGAAGGACAGGGGGATCGGATACGCAGTATTTT
NA,TRBD2,TRBJ2-3,TRBV3-1/TRBV3-2,CASSQRLAGIGDTQYF,TGTGCCAGCAGCCAAAGACTAGCGGGGATTGGAGATACGCAGTATTTT
NA,TRBD2,TRBJ2-1,TRBV30,CAWRLSVAGVRNEQFF,TGTGCCTGGAGACTATCAGTAGCGGGAGTGAGAAATGAGCAGTTCTTC
NA,NA,TRBJ2-7,TRBV30,CAWSVGAPSYEQYF,TGTGCCTGGAGTGTGGGGGCGCCATCCTACGAGCAGTACTTC
NA,TRBD2,TRBJ2-1,TRBV5-5,CASSLARLAVYNEQFF,TGTGCCAGCAGCTTGGCGCGGCTAGCGGTATACAATGAGCAGTTCTTC
NA,NA,TRBJ1-5,TRBV19,CASTGGVSNQPQHF,TGTGCCAGTACGGGAGGGGTCAGCAATCAGCCCCAGCATTTT
NA,TRBD1,TRBJ1-2,TRBV30,CACSRGLDYGYTF,TGTGCCTGCTCCAGGGGGCTAGACTATGGCTACACCTTC
NA,TRBD2,TRBJ2-1,TRBV5-1,CASSSLAGPRDEQFF,TGCGCCAGCAGCTCCCTAGCGGGGCCTAGGGATGAGCAGTTCTTC
NA,NA,TRBJ2-1,TRBV7-8,CASSSPLRSNNEQFF,TGTGCCAGCAGCTCACCCCTGCGGAGTAACAATGAGCAGTTCTTC
NA,NA,TRBJ1-5,TRBV28,CASSLSGASNQPQHF,TGTGCCAGCAGTTTATCAGGGGCTAGCAATCAGCCCCAGCATTTT
NA,NA,TRBJ1-4,TRBV5-5,CASSRLEEGLNEKLFF,TGTGCCAGCAGCCGCTTGGAAGAGGGCCTAAATGAAAAACTGTTTTTT
NA,NA,TRBJ1-1,TRBV3-1/TRBV3-2,CASSYGLKNTEAFF,TGTGCCAGCAGCTACGGACTGAAGAACACTGAAGCTTTCTTT
once,NA,TRBJ1-2,TRBV27,CASSPQKTYDRISYGYTF,TGTGCCAGCAGTCCCCAAAAAACATATGACAGGATTTCCTATGGCTACACCTTC
NA,TRBD1,TRBJ2-3,TRBV7-9,CASSLRDRATDTQYF,TGTGCCAGCAGCTTAAGGGACAGGGCTACAGATACGCAGTATTTT
NA,NA,TRBJ1-1,TRBV7-2,CASSRSRTEAFF,TGTGCCAGCAGCCGGTCGAGAACTGAAGCTTTCTTT
NA,NA,TRBJ2-1,TRBV11-2,CASSLERASSYNEQFF,TGTGCCAGCAGCTTAGAGCGGGCAAGCTCCTACAATGAGCAGTTCTTC
NA,TRBD2,TRBJ2-7,TRBV5-1,CASSSRASGIYEQYF,TGCGCCAGCAGCTCTAGGGCTAGCGGGATCTACGAGCAGTACTTC
few,NA,TRBJ1-1,TRBV6-6,CASSSQGKTEAFF,TGTGCCAGCAGTTCCCAGGGGAAAACTGAAGCTTTCTTT
NA,NA,TRBJ2-5,TRBV7-2,CASSPTPQQETQYF,TGTGCCAGCAGCCCCACCCCCCAGCAAGAGACCCAGTACTTC
NA,NA,TRBJ2-5,TRBV18,CASSQGAGTETQYF,TGTGCCAGCTCACAGGGGGCGGGAACAGAGACCCAGTACTTC
NA,NA,TRBJ2-7,TRBV7-3,CASSSRRGFEQYF,TGTGCCAGCAGCTCCCGCAGGGGTTTCGAGCAGTACTTC
NA,NA,TRBJ1-2,TRBV10-3,CAISESGGNLNYGYTF,TGTGCCATCAGTGAGTCAGGAGGAAACCTCAACTATGGCTACACCTTC
NA,TRBD1,TRBJ2-5,TRBV4-2,CASSQGDRQETQYF,TGTGCCAGCAGCCAAGGGGACAGACAAGAGACCCAGTACTTC
few,TRBD1,TRBJ2-1,TRBV5-1,CASSLDRGPEQFF,TGCGCCAGCAGCTTGGACAGGGGCCCTGAGCAGTTCTTC
NA,NA,TRBJ1-1,TRBV28,CASSPGGVNTEAFF,TGTGCCAGCAGTCCCGGCGGGGTGAACACTGAAGCTTTCTTT
NA,NA,TRBJ2-4,TRBV5-5,CASSLAGPLAQNIQYF,TGTGCCAGCAGCCTAGCCGGCCCTCTTGCCCAAAACATTCAGTACTTC
NA,TRBD1,TRBJ2-5,TRBV6-5,CASRPRGSGETQYF,TGTGCCAGCAGACCCAGGGGGAGCGGCGAGACCCAGTACTTC
NA,TRBD1,TRBJ1-1,TRBV6-6,CATEGQGSTEAFF,TGTGCCACCGAGGGACAGGGTTCCACTGAAGCTTTCTTT
NA,NA,TRBJ1-2,TRBV6-1,CASSDWPGLGYTF,TGTGCCAGCAGTGATTGGCCAGGGCTTGGCTACACCTTC
NA,NA,TRBJ1-2,TRBV6-5,CASKYDRNYGYTF,TGTGCCAGCAAATACGACAGGAACTATGGCTACACCTTC
NA,TRBD1,TRBJ1-4,TRBV7-8,CASSNRDRAEKLFF,TGTGCCAGCAGCAACCGGGACAGAGCCGAAAAACTGTTTTTT
NA,TRBD1,TRBJ2-7,TRBV5-1,CASSLVRTGVREQYF,TGCGCCAGCAGCTTAGTGAGGACAGGGGTCCGCGAGCAGTACTTC
NA,NA,TRBJ2-3,TRBV27,CASSFLTGRSDTQYF,TGTGCCAGCAGTTTTTTGACAGGGAGGTCGGATACGCAGTATTTT
NA,TRBD2,TRBJ2-7,TRBV30,CAWRTSGTYEQYF,TGTGCCTGGAGGACTAGCGGTACCTACGAGCAGTACTTC
NA,NA,TRBJ2-4,TRBV5-4,CASSRREGLAKNIQYF,TGTGCCAGCAGTCGTAGAGAGGGACTAGCCAAAAACATTCAGTACTTC
NA,NA,TRBJ1-2,TRBV15,CATSRATGRVLDGYTF,TGTGCCACCAGCAGAGCTACGGGAAGAGTTTTGGATGGCTACACCTTC
NA,NA,TRBJ2-1,TRBV7-9,CASSFAGNNEQFF,TGTGCCAGCAGCTTCGCCGGGAACAATGAGCAGTTCTTC
NA,NA,TRBJ2-1,TRBV28,CASSNTGGGRNEQFF,TGTGCCAGCAGCAACACAGGGGGGGGTAGGAATGAGCAGTTCTTC